A single T cell receptor (beta chain) is shown here with its context. What it binds is unknown. The data were taken from a study of blood T cells in healthy people across ages. The J segment lost 7 bases and the V segment lost 4 bases, leaving 8 bases of the junction unmatched. The CDR3 consists of 15 residues. Germline V gene lookup returns CDR1 MDHEN and CDR2 SYDVKM. Study conclusions and caveats: Per million T cells, the diversity of TCR beta decreased roughly linearly as age advanced. Observed TCR beta diversity showed a strong correlation with the percentage of naive T cells as measured by flow cytometry.

Through a sample-barcoded 5' primer and a J-beta primer mix, a second PCR was run for roughly 6 to 12 cycles. Each TCR beta cDNA got a 12-nucleotide random molecular identifier. TCRdb redid the calling of the 5' RACE reads with MiXCR, one entry per CDR3 protein. The repertoire holds 1,800,000 or so distinct CDR3 sequences, approximately 39% seen once, with around 23% in the top ten. The J gene is TRBJ2-1, the V gene TRBV28; 9 positions match TRBD1. Sequences were obtained from blood. This sequence originates from a human donor in good health. The CDR3 region has the DNA TGTGCCAGCAGTTCCGTTGACAGGGGGATTAATGAGCAGTTCTTC. It encodes CASSSVDRGINEQFF. Supplemented by reference TRBV28 and TRBJ2-1, the full variable domain reads DVKVTQSSRYLVKRTGEKVFLECVQDMDHENMFWYRQDPGLGLRLIYFSYDVKMKEKGDIPEGYSVSREKKERFSLILESASTNQTSMYLCASSSVDRGINEQFFGPGTRLTVL.